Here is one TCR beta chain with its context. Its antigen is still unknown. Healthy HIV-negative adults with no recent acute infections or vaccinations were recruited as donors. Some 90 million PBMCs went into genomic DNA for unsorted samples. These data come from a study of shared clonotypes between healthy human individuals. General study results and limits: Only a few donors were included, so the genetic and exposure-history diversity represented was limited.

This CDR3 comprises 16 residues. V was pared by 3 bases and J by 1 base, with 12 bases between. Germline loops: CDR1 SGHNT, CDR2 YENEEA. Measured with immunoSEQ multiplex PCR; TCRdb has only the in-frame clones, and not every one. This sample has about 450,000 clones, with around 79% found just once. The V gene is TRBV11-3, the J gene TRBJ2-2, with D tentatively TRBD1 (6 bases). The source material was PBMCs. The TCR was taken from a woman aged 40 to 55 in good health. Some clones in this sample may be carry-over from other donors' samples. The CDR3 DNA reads TGTGCCAGCAGCTTCGAAGGACAGCTGAACACCGGGGAGCTGTTTTTT. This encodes CASSFEGQLNTGELFF. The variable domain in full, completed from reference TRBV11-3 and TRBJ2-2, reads EAGVVQSPRYKIIEKKQPVAFWCNPISGHNTLYWYLQNLGQGPELLIRYENEEAVDDSQLPKDRFSAERLKGVDSTLKIQPAELGDSAVYLCASSFEGQLNTGELFFGEGSRLTVL.